A single sample gave rise to the 9 T cell receptor beta chains below, sequenced in a study of vaccination and CD4 T cells after COVID-19. Documented time point: late sampling 161 to 241 days after vaccination in a few convalescent patients. Described treatment: approximately nine-day PBMC culture with coronavirus spike peptide pools or control peptides (ViraFEST assay). Their target antigens are unknown. Oncomine TCR Beta short-read sequencing was applied to DNA from cultured CD4+ T cells. TCRdb reprocessed the PCR reads via MiXCR and lists one record per CDR3 protein. Among around 27,000 distinct CDR3 sequences listed, 36% were seen once. Sample: CD4+ T cells from blood, cultured in vitro, taken about 7 months after SARS-CoV-2 vaccination. The receptors shown here come from a human donor who had recovered from COVID-19.

This clonotype was counted only a few times. The chain carries TRBV7-9 and TRBJ2-3; 11 bases are shared with TRBD2. This CDR3 is 17 amino acids long. Germline V gene sequence: CDR1 SEHNR, CDR2 FQNEAQ (reference sequence). Trimming took 1 base from V and 9 from J; bases not matched to a gene: 12. The CDR3 sequence: CASSLVLGSGRAHTQYF. The CDR3 region has the DNA TGTGCCAGCAGCTTAGTTCTGGGTAGCGGGAGGGCCCACACGCAGTATTTT.

The V and J genes are TRBV7-9 and TRBJ2-1; tentatively, D is TRBD1 (6 bases). The CDR3 length is 15 residues. Germline CDR1 is SEHNR and CDR2 is FQNEAQ (reference sequence). V gave up 5 bases and J gave up 7 bases, with 18 bases separating them. DNA of the CDR3: TGTGCCAGCAGCCGCAGCCTCGCAGGGGCGAATGAGCAGTTCTTC. This encodes CASSRSLAGANEQFF.

This clonotype has more than one count but fewer than ten. The chain joins TRBV5-4 to TRBJ1-2, with 8 bases aligning to TRBD1. Per the germline V gene, CDR1 is SGHNT and CDR2 is YYREEE (reference sequence). The CDR3 spans 14 residues. Trimming cost V 6 bases and J 4 bases; bases outside gene matches: 8. The CDR3: CASNPGGAVYGYTF. Here the CDR3 DNA reads TGTGCCAGCAACCCAGGGGGCGCGGTCTATGGCTACACCTTC.

V gene TRBV7-3 combines with J gene TRBJ2-3; unclear D gene. Trimming removed 1 base from V and 1 base from J, with 9 bases in between. This CDR3 region has 15 residues. Germline V gene lookup returns CDR1 SGHTA and CDR2 FQGTGA. The CDR3 DNA reads TGTGCCAGCAGCTTAAGCCTAGTCGGCACAGATACGCAGTATTTT. This gives the protein CASSLSLVGTDTQYF.

The chain uses TRBV6-1 and TRBJ2-6, with 8 bases lining up with TRBD1. This CDR3 comprises 18 residues. V was clipped by 7 bases and J by 0 bases; unmatched bases: 11. The V gene's germline CDR1 is MNHNS and CDR2 SASEGT. The CDR3 nucleotides read TGTGCCAGCATTCGACAGGGGCCTTTCCTCTCTGGGGCCAACGTCCTGACTTTC. It translates to CASIRQGPFLSGANVLTF.

This clonotype came up a few times. The rearrangement uses TRBV12-3 or TRBV12-4 and TRBJ1-2; D perhaps matches TRBD1 (6 bases). Trimming took 3 bases from V and 7 from J, leaving 9 bases between them. The CDR3 totals 12 residues. This CDR3 reads CASSFGRGGYTF. The CDR3 DNA sequence: TGTGCCAGCAGTTTTGGCAGGGGTGGCTACACCTTC.

The chain recombines TRBV6-1 with TRBJ2-7; possible D gene TRBD2, 6 bases. V was clipped by 5 bases and J by 7 bases, with 18 bases between them. CDR3 size: 14 residues. Germline assignment: CDR1 MNHNS and CDR2 SASEGT. CDR3 sequence reads: CASSRGLGGREQYF. CDR3 nucleotides: TGTGCCAGCAGTCGCGGACTGGGGGGACGGGAGCAGTACTTC.

V and J are TRBV6-1 and TRBJ1-1; 9 bases line up with TRBD1. Germline loops: CDR1 MNHNS, CDR2 SASEGT. CDR3 length equals 16 residues. V shed 5 bases and J 1 base; nucleotides not matched to a gene: 8. DNA for the CDR3: TGTGCCAGCAGTAAACTACCGGGACAGGGGAACACTGAAGCTTTCTTT. Protein sequence: CASSKLPGQGNTEAFF.

The sample holds a few counts of this clonotype. The rearrangement uses TRBV6-1 and TRBJ2-5; the D is unclear. The length of the CDR3 is 13 residues. Trimming left V 4 bases short and J 8 bases short, with 14 bases between. Germline lookup yields CDR1 MNHNS and CDR2 SASEGT. CDR3 DNA: TGTGCCAGCAGTGTAACTCTTACTTCCACCCAGTACTTC. Amino acid sequence: CASSVTLTSTQYF.